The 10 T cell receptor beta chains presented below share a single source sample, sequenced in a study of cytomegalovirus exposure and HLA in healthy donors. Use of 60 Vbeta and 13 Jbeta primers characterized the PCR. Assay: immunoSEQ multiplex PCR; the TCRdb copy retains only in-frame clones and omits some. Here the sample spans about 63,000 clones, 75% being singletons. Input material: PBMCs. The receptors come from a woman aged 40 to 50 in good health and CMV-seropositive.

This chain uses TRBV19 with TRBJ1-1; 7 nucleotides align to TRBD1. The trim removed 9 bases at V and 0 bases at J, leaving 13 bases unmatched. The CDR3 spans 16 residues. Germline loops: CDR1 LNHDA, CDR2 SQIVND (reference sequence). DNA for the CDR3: TGTGCCAGCGCTAGACAGGGTCAAATCATGAACACTGAAGCTTTCTTT. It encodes CASARQGQIMNTEAFF.

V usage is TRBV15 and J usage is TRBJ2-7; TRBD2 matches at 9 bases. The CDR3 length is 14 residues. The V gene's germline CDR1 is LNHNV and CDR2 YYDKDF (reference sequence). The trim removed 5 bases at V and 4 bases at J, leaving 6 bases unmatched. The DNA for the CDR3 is TGTGCCACCAGCCGAGCGGGGGGCCAGTACGAGCAGTACTTC. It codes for CATSRAGGQYEQYF.

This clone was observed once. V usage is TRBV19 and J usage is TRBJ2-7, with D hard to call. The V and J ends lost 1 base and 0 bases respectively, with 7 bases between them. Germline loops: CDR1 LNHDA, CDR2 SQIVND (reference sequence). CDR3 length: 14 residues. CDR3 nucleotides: TGTGCCAGTAGTATAGGGCCAGGCTCCTACGAGCAGTACTTC. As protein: CASSIGPGSYEQYF. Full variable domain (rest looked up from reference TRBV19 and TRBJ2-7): DGGITQSPKYLFRKEGQNVTLSCEQNLNHDAMYWYRQDPGQGLRLIYYSQIVNDFQKGDIAEGYSVSREKKESFPLTVTSAQKNPTAFYLCASSIGPGSYEQYFGPGTRLTVT.

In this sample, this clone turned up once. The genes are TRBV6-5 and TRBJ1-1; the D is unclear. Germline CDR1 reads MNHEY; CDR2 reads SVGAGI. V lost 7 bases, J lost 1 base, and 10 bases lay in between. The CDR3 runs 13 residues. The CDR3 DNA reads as TGTGCCAGCAACCACGACTGGAACACTGAAGCTTTCTTT. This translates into CASNHDWNTEAFF.

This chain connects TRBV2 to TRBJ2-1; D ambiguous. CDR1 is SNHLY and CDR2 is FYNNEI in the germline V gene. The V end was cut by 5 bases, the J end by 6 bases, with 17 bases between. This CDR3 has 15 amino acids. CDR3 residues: CASSRKATDGNEQFF. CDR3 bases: TGTGCCAGCAGTCGGAAGGCTACAGACGGCAATGAGCAGTTCTTC.

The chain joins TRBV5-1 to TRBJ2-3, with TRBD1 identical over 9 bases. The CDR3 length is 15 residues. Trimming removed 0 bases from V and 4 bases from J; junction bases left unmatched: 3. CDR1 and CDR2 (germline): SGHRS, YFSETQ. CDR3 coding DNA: TGCGCCAGCAGCTTGGGGGACAGGGACTCAGATACGCAGTATTTT. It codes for CASSLGDRDSDTQYF.

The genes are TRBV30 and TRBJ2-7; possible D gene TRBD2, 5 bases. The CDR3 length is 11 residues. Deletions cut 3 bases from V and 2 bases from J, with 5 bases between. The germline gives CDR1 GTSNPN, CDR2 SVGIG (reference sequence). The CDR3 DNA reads TGTGCCTGGAGGAGGGCCTACGAGCAGTACTTC. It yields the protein CAWRRAYEQYF.

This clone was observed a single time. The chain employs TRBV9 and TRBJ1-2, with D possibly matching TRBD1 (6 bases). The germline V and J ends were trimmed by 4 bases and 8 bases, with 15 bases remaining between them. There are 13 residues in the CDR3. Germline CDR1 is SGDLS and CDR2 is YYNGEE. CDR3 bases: TGTGCCAGCAGCCCCAGGGGCGAGGAGGGCTACACCTTC. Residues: CASSPRGEEGYTF. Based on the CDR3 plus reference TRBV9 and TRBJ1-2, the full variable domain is DSGVTQTPKHLITATGQRVTLRCSPRSGDLSVYWYQQSLDQGLQFLIQYYNGEERAKGNILERFSAQQFPDLHSELNLSSLELGDSALYFCASSPRGEEGYTFGSGTRLTVV.

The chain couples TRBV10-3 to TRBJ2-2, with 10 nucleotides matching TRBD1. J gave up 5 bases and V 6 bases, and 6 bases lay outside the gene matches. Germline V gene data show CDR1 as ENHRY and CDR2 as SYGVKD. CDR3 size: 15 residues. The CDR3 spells CAISAGQGGTGELFF. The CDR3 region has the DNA TGTGCCATCAGCGCCGGACAGGGGGGTACCGGGGAGCTGTTTTTT.

In DNA form, the CDR3 reads TGCAGCGTTGTAGGGGCCACTGAAGCTTTCTTT. Encoded protein: CSVVGATEAFF. The chain couples TRBV29-1 to TRBJ1-1; perhaps TRBD1 as D (5 bases). This CDR3 region has 11 residues. V gave up 4 bases and J gave up 4 bases, with 7 bases separating them. Germline values: CDR1 SQVTM, CDR2 ANQGSEA.